The entry below describes one T cell receptor (beta chain). Authors of the study amplified TCR beta CDR3 regions from RNA transcripts. HTBI primers were employed in a first-round RT-PCR of the TCR CDR3. TCRdb re-derived calls from the multiplex PCR reads in MiXCR, one entry per CDR3 protein. This sample has around 690,000 distinct CDR3 sequences, with around 21% found just once. This sample stems from a study of T cells in Graves' hyperthyroidism and ophthalmopathy. Reasons for excluding patients were uncontrolled infection, other autoimmune disease, pregnancy or lactation. Germline V gene sequence: CDR1 DFQATT, CDR2 SNEGSKA (reference sequence). V was clipped by 5 bases and J by 3 bases, with 10 bases between them. The CDR3 extends over 12 amino acids.

The sample was blood. This clonotype was obtained from a man aged 30 to 39 with Graves' ophthalmopathy. The chain uses TRBV20-1 and TRBJ1-1; no firm D call. The CDR3 nucleotides read TGCAGTGCTCCTGACGGGGACACTGAAGCTTTCTTT. Its protein product is CSAPDGDTEAFF.